This TCR beta chain was captured in a study of blood T cells in healthy people across ages. Findings of the study overall: Per million T cells, the diversity of TCR beta decreased roughly linearly as age advanced.

For this clonotype: Antigen: not known.

Using a J-beta primer mix together with a sample-barcoded 5' primer, a second PCR was run for roughly 7 to 12 cycles. TCRdb reprocessed the 5' RACE reads via MiXCR and lists one record per CDR3 protein. The sample consists of approximately 800,000 distinct CDR3 sequences, around half of them appearing once. Germline CDR1 MDHEN, CDR2 SYDVKM. Trimming cost V 6 bases and J 6 bases, with 9 bases left between them. The CDR3 has 12 residues. Isolation recovered at least 7 million PBMCs from every sample. Input material: blood. The chain links TRBV28 to TRBJ1-5; D is uncertain. The source is a man at least 80 years old in good health. The CDR3 sequence is CASSQAPQPQHF. The CDR3 DNA reads as TGTGCCAGCAGCCAGGCCCCTCAGCCCCAGCATTTT.